This TCR beta chain was observed in a study of blood T cell repertoires in COVID-19. V lost 8 bases, J lost 4 bases, and 13 bases stayed unmatched. Germline CDR1 is MRHNA and CDR2 is SNTAGT. The CDR3 covers 16 residues. Some clones are missing from TCRdb's copy, which holds only in-frame ones; the method was immunoSEQ multiplex PCR. The sample contains around 400,000 clones, roughly 86% of which appear only once. The sequencing sample was made of PBMCs or T cells enriched from blood (not recorded which). The origin of this receptor is a woman under 40 who had recovered from COVID-19. This rearrangement joins TRBV6-4 to TRBJ2-3, with 9 bases fitting TRBD1. The CDR3, as DNA: TGTGCCAGCCTCCTGTACCAGGACAGGGGCCCAGATACGCAGTATTTT. Translated: CASLLYQDRGPDTQYF.